These T cell receptor beta chains were read from a single sample in a study of blood T cell repertoires in COVID-19. Sequencing used immunoSEQ multiplex PCR; TCRdb keeps in-frame clones, though not all of them. This table holds some 76,000 clones, less than 90% found once. Sequencing used peripheral blood. Receptors originate from a man over 45 with COVID-19, enrolled during active disease. Each CDR3 is given with its conserved first and last residue. Each record gives: V gene, J gene, clone size, D gene, CDR3 protein, CDR3 DNA. D genes are given only for firm matches. The size field is filled for only some rows; it gives once, few, many or a size class.

>TRBV5-1|TRBJ1-1|-|-
CASSSTLEGLLNTEAFF
TGCGCCAGCAGCTCGACCCTGGAGGGGCTCCTGAACACTGAAGCTTTCTTT
>TRBV14|TRBJ2-4|-|-
CASSLSGNIQYF
TGTGCCAGCAGCCTATCGGGAAACATTCAGTACTTC
>TRBV4-2|TRBJ2-1|few|-
CASSPEDLGGNEQFF
TGTGCCAGCAGCCCCGAGGACCTTGGGGGGAATGAGCAGTTCTTC
>TRBV7-9|TRBJ2-7|-|TRBD1
CASSLQGVRYEQYF
TGTGCCAGCAGCTTACAGGGGGTCCGCTACGAGCAGTACTTC
>TRBV12-3/TRBV12-4|TRBJ1-2|-|TRBD1
CASRRTGGYGYTF
TGTGCCAGCAGGCGTACAGGGGGCTATGGCTACACCTTC
>TRBV11-1|TRBJ1-1|-|TRBD1
CASSLNRGLVTEAFF
TGTGCCAGCAGTTTAAACAGGGGGCTGGTCACTGAAGCTTTCTTT
>TRBV6-2/TRBV6-3|TRBJ2-2|-|-
CASSSGNTGELFF
TGTGCCAGCAGTAGCGGTAACACCGGGGAGCTGTTTTTT
>TRBV18|TRBJ1-3|once|-
CASSPPERNTIYF
TGTGCCAGCTCACCACCCGAGAGAAACACCATATATTTT
>TRBV28|TRBJ1-3|-|TRBD1
CASSAGQGNAGNTIYF
TGTGCCAGCAGTGCCGGACAGGGAAACGCTGGAAACACCATATATTTT
>TRBV6-1|TRBJ1-5|-|-
CASSEIRGHQPQHF
TGTGCCAGCAGTGAAATTAGGGGTCATCAGCCCCAGCATTTT
>TRBV19|TRBJ1-4|-|-
CAREIPHGATNEKLFF
TGTGCCAGAGAAATACCCCACGGAGCAACTAATGAAAAACTGTTTTTT
>TRBV11-3|TRBJ1-1|-|-
CASSRSPTGRTEAFF
TGTGCCAGCAGCCGATCTCCTACAGGACGCACTGAAGCTTTCTTT
>TRBV5-1|TRBJ2-3|-|-
CASSWLISKSGTDTQYF
TGCGCCAGCAGCTGGTTGATAAGCAAATCCGGGACAGATACGCAGTATTTT
>TRBV20-1|TRBJ2-2|-|TRBD1
CSASKPGQTNTGELFF
TGCAGTGCTAGTAAACCGGGACAGACGAACACCGGGGAGCTGTTTTTT
>TRBV6-5|TRBJ2-6|-|TRBD1
CASRRTGSGANVLTF
TGTGCCAGCAGACGGACAGGGTCTGGGGCCAACGTCCTGACTTTC
>TRBV7-2|TRBJ1-2|-|TRBD1
CASSLVGGQGSYGYTF
TGTGCCAGCAGCTTAGTGGGTGGACAGGGGAGCTATGGCTACACCTTC
>TRBV28|TRBJ1-1|-|-
CASSFLSGTGEAFF
TGTGCCAGCAGTTTCTTATCGGGTACAGGGGAAGCTTTCTTT
>TRBV5-5|TRBJ1-2|-|-
CASSVHLDGYTF
TGTGCCAGCAGCGTACACCTGGATGGCTACACCTTC
>TRBV5-6|TRBJ2-1|-|-
CASSSQAYEQFF
TGTGCCAGCAGCTCTCAGGCTTATGAGCAGTTCTTC
>TRBV28|TRBJ2-1|-|TRBD2
CASSLAGAVHEQFF
TGTGCCAGCAGTTTAGCGGGAGCGGTGCATGAGCAGTTCTTC
>TRBV30|TRBJ1-5|-|TRBD1
CAWSRPGTGGNQPQHF
TGTGCCTGGAGTCGCCCAGGGACAGGTGGCAATCAGCCCCAGCATTTT
>TRBV6-5|TRBJ1-1|-|TRBD1
CASSNHRGGDTEAFF
TGTGCCAGCAGCAACCACAGGGGTGGGGACACTGAAGCTTTCTTT
>TRBV7-9|TRBJ2-2|-|TRBD1
CASSLDLPGTGDSGELFF
TGTGCCAGCAGCTTAGATCTTCCCGGGACAGGGGATTCCGGGGAGCTGTTTTTT
>TRBV5-1|TRBJ2-7|-|TRBD2
CASSSDGRSSYEQYF
TGCGCCAGCAGCTCGGACGGGAGGAGCTCCTACGAGCAGTACTTC
>TRBV25-1|TRBJ2-3|once|-
CASVRGGTDTQYF
TGTGCCAGCGTCAGGGGAGGGACAGATACGCAGTATTTT
>TRBV2|TRBJ1-4|-|TRBD1
CASRFTGATNEKLFF
TGTGCCAGCCGCTTTACAGGGGCTACTAATGAAAAACTGTTTTTT
>TRBV7-9|TRBJ2-7|-|-
CASSLGGLRIEQYF
TGTGCCAGCAGCTTAGGGGGGCTCCGGATTGAGCAGTACTTC
>TRBV15|TRBJ2-7|-|-
CATSRDLAAASYEQYF
TGTGCCACCAGCAGAGATCTAGCAGCAGCATCCTACGAGCAGTACTTC
>TRBV19|TRBJ2-3|-|TRBD2
CASSISSGRGTQYF
TGTGCCAGTAGTATATCTAGCGGGAGGGGTACGCAGTATTTT
>TRBV6-2/TRBV6-3|TRBJ2-1|-|TRBD2
CASSRLAGVYEQFF
TGTGCCAGCAGTCGACTAGCGGGAGTTTATGAGCAGTTCTTC
>TRBV14|TRBJ1-6|-|-
CASSHGYNNSPLHF
TGTGCCAGCAGCCATGGTTACAATAATTCACCCCTCCACTTT
>TRBV3-1/TRBV3-2|TRBJ1-2|-|-
CASSPRPTGTGYTF
TGTGCCAGCAGCCCGAGGCCAACCGGAACTGGCTACACCTTC
>TRBV29-1|TRBJ2-5|-|TRBD1
CSVAGTGGYQETQYF
TGCAGCGTCGCCGGGACAGGGGGGTACCAAGAGACCCAGTACTTC
>TRBV2|TRBJ1-5|-|TRBD1
CASRATGSNQPQHF
TGTGCCAGCAGGGCGACAGGGAGCAATCAGCCCCAGCATTTT
>TRBV28|TRBJ2-7|-|TRBD2
CASINRTSGIEQYF
TGTGCCAGCATCAACCGGACTAGCGGGATCGAGCAGTACTTC
>TRBV3-1/TRBV3-2|TRBJ2-7|-|-
CASSHGGPSSYEQYF
TGTGCCAGCAGCCACGGCGGTCCCAGCTCCTACGAGCAGTACTTC